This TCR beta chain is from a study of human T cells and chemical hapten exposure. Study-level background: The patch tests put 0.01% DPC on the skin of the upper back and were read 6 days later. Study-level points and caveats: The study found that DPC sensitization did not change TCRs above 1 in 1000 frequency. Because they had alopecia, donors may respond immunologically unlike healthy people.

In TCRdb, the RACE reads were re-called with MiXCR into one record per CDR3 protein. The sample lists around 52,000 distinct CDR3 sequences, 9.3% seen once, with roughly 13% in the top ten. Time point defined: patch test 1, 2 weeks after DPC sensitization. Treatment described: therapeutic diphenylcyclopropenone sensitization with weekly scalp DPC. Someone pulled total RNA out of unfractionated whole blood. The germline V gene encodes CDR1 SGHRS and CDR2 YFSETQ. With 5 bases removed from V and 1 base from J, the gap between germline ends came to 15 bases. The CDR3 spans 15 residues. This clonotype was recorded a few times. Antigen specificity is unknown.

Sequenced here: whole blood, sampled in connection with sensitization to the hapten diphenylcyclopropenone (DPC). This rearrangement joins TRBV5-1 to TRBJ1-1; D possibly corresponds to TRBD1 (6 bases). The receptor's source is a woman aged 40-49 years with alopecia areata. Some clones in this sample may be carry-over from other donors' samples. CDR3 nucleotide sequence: TGCGCCAGCAGACCCAGACAGGCGGAGAACACTGAAGCTTTCTTT. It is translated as CASRPRQAENTEAFF.